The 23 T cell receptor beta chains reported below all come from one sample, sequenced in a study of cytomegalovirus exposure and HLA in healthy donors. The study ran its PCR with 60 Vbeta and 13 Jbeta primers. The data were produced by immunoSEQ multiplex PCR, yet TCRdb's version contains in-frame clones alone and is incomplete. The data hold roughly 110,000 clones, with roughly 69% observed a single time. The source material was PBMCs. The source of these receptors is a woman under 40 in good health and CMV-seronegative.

The chain's CDR3 is CASSLEKALEAFF. In DNA, the CDR3 is TGTGCCAGCAGCTTAGAGAAAGCCCTTGAAGCTTTCTTT. The chain recombines TRBV7-9 with TRBJ1-1; no reliable D call. This CDR3 region has 13 residues. Germline loops: CDR1 SEHNR, CDR2 FQNEAQ (reference sequence). The V gene lost 1 base and the J gene lost 7 bases, with 10 bases spanning the gap.

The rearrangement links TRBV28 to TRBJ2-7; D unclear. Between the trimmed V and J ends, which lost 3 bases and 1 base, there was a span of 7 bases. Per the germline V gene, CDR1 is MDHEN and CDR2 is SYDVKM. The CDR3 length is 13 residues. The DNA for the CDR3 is TGTGCCAGCAGTTTCGGTCTTTCCTACGAGCAGTACTTC. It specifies CASSFGLSYEQYF.

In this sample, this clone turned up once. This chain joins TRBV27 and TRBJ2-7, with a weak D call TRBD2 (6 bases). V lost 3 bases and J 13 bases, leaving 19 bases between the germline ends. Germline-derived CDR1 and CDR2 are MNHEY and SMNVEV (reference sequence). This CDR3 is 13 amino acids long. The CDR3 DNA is TGTGCCAGCAGTTTTAATAGCGGCAGAGGATTATACTTC. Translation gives CASSFNSGRGLYF.

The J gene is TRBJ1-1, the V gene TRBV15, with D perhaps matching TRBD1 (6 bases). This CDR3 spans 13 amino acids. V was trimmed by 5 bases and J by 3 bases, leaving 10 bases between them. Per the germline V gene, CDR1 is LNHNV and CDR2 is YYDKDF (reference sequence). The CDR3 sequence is CATSQGRDTEAFF. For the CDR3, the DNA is TGTGCCACCAGCCAGGGGCGCGACACTGAAGCTTTCTTT.

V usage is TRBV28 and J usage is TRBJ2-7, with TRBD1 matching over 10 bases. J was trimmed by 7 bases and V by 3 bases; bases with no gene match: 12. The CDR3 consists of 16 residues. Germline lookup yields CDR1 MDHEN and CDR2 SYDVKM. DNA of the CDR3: TGTGCCAGCAGTTTTGCGGGACAGGGGAGCACGGGGGAGCAGTACTTC. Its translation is CASSFAGQGSTGEQYF.

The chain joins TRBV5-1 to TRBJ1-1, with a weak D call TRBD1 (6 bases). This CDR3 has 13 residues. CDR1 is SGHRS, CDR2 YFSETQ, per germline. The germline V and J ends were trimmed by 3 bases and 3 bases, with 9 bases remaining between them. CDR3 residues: CASSSGQYTEAFF. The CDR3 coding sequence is TGCGCCAGCAGCTCTGGACAGTACACTGAAGCTTTCTTT.

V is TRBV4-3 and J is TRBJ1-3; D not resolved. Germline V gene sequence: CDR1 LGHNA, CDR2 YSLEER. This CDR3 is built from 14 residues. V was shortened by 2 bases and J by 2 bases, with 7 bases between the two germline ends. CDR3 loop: CASSQTQAGNTIYF. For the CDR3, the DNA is TGCGCCAGCAGCCAAACTCAGGCTGGAAACACCATATATTTT.

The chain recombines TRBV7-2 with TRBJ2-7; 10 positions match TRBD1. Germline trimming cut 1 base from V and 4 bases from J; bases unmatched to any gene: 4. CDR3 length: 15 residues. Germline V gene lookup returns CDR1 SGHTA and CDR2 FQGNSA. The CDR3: CASSLVSGQGYEQYF. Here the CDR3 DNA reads TGTGCCAGCAGCTTAGTGTCGGGACAGGGGTACGAGCAGTACTTC.

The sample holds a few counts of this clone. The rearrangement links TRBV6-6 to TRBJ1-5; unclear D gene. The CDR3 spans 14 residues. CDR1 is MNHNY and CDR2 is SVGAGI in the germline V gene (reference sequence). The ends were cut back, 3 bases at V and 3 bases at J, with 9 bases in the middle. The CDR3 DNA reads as TGTGCCAGCAGTTATACGACACCCAATCAGCCCCAGCATTTT. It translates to CASSYTTPNQPQHF.

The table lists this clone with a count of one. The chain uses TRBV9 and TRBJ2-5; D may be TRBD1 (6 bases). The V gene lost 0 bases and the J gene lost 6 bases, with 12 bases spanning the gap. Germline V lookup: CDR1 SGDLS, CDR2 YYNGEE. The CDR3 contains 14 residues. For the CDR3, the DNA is TGTGCCAGCAGCGTAGACTCGAGGGGGAAGACCCAGTACTTC. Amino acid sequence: CASSVDSRGKTQYF. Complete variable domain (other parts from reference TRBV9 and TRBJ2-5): DSGVTQTPKHLITATGQRVTLRCSPRSGDLSVYWYQQSLDQGLQFLIQYYNGEERAKGNILERFSAQQFPDLHSELNLSSLELGDSALYFCASSVDSRGKTQYFGPGTRLLVL.

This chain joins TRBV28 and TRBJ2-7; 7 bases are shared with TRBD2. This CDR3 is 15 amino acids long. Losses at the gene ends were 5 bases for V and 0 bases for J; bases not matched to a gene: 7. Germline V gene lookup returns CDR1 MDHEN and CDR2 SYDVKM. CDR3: CASSRGDWGSYEQYF. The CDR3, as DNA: TGTGCCAGCAGTCGGGGGGACTGGGGCTCCTACGAGCAGTACTTC.

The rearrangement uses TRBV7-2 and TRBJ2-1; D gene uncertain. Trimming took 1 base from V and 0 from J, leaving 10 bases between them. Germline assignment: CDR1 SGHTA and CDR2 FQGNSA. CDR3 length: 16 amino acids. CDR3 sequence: CASSLEADSSYNEQFF. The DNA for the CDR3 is TGTGCCAGCAGCTTAGAGGCGGATAGCTCCTACAATGAGCAGTTCTTC. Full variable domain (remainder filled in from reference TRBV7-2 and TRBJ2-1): GAGVSQSPSNKVTEKGKDVELRCDPISGHTALYWYRQSLGQGLEFLIYFQGNSAPDKSGLPSDRFSAERTGGSVSTLTIQRTQQEDSAVYLCASSLEADSSYNEQFFGPGTRLTVL.

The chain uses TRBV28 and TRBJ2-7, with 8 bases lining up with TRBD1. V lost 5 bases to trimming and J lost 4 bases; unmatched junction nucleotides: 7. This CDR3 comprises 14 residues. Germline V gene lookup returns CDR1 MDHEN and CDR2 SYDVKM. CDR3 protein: CASSPRQGRYEQYF. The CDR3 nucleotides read TGTGCCAGCAGTCCCCGACAGGGGAGGTACGAGCAGTACTTC.

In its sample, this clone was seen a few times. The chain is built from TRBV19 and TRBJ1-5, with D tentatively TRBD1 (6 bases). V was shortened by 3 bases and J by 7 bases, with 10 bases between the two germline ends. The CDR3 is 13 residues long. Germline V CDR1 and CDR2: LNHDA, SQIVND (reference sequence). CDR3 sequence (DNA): TGTGCCAGTAGTATCCAGGGGCGGCAGCCCCAGCATTTT. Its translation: CASSIQGRQPQHF.

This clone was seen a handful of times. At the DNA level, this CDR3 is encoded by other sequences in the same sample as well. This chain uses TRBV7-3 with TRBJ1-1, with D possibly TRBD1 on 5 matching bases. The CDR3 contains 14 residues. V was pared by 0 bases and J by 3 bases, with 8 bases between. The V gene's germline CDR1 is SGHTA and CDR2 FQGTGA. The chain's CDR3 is CASSLTGGDTEAFF. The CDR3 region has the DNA TGTGCCAGCAGCTTAACTGGGGGGGACACTGAAGCTTTCTTT.

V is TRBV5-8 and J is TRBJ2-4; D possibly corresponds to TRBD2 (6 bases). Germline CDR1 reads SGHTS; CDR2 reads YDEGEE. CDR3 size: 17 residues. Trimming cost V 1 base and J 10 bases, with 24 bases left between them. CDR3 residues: CASSLRYGRGALGIQYF. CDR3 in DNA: TGTGCCAGCAGCTTGCGGTACGGGAGAGGAGCCCTAGGTATTCAGTACTTC. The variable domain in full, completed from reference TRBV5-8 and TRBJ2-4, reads EAGVTQSPTHLIKTRGQQATLRCSPISGHTSVYWYQQALGLGLQFLLWYDEGEERNRGNFPPRFSGRQFPNYSSELNVNALELEDSALYLCASSLRYGRGALGIQYFGAGTRLSVL.

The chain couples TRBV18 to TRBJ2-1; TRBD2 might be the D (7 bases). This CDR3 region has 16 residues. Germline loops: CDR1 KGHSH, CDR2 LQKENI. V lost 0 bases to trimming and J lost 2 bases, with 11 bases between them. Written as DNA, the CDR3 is TGTGCCAGCTCACCACCGGGCGGGGGCCCCTACAATGAGCAGTTCTTC. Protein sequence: CASSPPGGGPYNEQFF.

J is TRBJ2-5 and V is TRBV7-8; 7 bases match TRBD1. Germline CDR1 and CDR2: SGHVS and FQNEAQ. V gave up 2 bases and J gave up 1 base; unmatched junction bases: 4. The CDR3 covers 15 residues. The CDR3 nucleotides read TGTGCCAGCAGCTTATCTGGACAGGTCCAAGAGACCCAGTACTTC. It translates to CASSLSGQVQETQYF.

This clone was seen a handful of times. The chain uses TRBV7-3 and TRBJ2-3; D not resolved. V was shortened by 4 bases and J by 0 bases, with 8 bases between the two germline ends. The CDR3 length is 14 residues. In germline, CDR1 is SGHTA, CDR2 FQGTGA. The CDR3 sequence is CASSSQLSTDTQYF. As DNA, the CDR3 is TGTGCCAGCAGCTCCCAACTTAGCACAGATACGCAGTATTTT.

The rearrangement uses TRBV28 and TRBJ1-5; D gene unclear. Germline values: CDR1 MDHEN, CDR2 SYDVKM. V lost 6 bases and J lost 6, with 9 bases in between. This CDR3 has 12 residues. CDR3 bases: TGTGCCAGCAGGGACGGACTTCAGCCCCAGCATTTT. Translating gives CASRDGLQPQHF. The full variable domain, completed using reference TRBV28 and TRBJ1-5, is DVKVTQSSRYLVKRTGEKVFLECVQDMDHENMFWYRQDPGLGLRLIYFSYDVKMKEKGDIPEGYSVSREKKERFSLILESASTNQTSMYLCASRDGLQPQHFGDGTRLSIL.

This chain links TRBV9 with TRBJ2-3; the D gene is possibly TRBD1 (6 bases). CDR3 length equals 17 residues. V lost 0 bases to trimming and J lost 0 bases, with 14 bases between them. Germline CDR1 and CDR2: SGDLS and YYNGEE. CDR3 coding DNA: TGTGCCAGCAGCGTAGATAGGACAGTTCTAAGCACAGATACGCAGTATTTT. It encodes CASSVDRTVLSTDTQYF.

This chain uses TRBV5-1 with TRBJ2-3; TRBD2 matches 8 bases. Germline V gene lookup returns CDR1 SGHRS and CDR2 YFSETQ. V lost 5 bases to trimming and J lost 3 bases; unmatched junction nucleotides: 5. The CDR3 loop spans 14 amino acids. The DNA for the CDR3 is TGCGCCAGCAGGTCAAGCGGGAGTACAGATACGCAGTATTTT. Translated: CASRSSGSTDTQYF.

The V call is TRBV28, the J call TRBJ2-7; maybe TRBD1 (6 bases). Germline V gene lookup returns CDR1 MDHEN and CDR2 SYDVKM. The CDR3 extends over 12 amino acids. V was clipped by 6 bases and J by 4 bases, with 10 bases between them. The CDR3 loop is CASSQGPYEQYF. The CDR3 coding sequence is TGTGCCAGCAGCCAGGGGCCGTACGAGCAGTACTTC. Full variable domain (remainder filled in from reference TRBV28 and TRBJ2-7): DVKVTQSSRYLVKRTGEKVFLECVQDMDHENMFWYRQDPGLGLRLIYFSYDVKMKEKGDIPEGYSVSREKKERFSLILESASTNQTSMYLCASSQGPYEQYFGPGTRLTVT.